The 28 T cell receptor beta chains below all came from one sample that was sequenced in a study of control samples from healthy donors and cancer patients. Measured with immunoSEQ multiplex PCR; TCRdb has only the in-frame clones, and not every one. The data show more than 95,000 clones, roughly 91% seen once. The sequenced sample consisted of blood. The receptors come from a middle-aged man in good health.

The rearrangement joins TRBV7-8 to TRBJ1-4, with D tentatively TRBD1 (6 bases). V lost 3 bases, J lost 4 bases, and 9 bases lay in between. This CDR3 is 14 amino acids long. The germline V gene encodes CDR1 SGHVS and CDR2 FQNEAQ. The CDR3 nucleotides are TGTGCCAGCAGCTTCGGACAGTATAATGAAAAACTGTTTTTT. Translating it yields CASSFGQYNEKLFF.

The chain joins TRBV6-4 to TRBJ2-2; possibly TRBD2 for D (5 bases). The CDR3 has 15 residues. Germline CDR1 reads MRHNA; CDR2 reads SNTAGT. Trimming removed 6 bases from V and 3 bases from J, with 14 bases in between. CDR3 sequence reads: CASSPDTRDTGELFF. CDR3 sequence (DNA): TGTGCCAGCAGCCCCGATACTAGGGACACCGGGGAGCTGTTTTTT.

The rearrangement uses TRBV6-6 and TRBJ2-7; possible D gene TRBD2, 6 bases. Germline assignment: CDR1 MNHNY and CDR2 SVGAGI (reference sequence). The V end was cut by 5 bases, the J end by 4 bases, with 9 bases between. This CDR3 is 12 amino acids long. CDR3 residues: CASSKTSYEQYF. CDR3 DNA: TGTGCCAGCAGTAAGACTAGTTACGAGCAGTACTTC.

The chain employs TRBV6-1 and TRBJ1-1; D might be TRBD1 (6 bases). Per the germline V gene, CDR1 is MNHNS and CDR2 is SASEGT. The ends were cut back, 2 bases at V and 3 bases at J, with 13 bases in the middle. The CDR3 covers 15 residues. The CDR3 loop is CASSERYRVDTEAFF. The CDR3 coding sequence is TGTGCCAGCAGTGAAAGGTACAGGGTCGACACTGAAGCTTTCTTT.

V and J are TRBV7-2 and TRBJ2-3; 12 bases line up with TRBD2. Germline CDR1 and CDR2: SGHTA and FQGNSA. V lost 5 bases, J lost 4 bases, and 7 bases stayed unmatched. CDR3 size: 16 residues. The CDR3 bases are TGTGCCAGCAGCGGCCTAGCGGGGGGGCTCGCAGATACGCAGTATTTT. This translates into CASSGLAGGLADTQYF.

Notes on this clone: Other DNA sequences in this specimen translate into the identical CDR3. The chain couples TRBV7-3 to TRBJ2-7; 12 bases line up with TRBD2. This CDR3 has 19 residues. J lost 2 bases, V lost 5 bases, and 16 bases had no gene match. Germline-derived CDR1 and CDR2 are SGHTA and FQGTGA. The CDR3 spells CASSVVGPSGGAITYEQYF. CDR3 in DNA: TGTGCCAGCAGCGTAGTCGGCCCTAGCGGGGGGGCGATCACCTACGAGCAGTACTTC.

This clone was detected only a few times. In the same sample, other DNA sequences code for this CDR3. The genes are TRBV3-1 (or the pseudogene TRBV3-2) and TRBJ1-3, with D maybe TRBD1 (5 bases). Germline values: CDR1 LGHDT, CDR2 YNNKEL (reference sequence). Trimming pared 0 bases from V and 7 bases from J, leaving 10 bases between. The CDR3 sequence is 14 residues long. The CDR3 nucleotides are TGTGCCAGCAGCCAAGATCATGGGGGGAACACCATATATTTT. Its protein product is CASSQDHGGNTIYF.

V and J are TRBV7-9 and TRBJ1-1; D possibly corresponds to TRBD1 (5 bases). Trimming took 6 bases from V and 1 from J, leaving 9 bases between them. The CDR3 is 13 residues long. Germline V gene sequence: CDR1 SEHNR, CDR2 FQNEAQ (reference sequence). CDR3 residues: CASRRRGNTEAFF. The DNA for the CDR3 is TGTGCCAGCAGGAGAAGGGGGAACACTGAAGCTTTCTTT.

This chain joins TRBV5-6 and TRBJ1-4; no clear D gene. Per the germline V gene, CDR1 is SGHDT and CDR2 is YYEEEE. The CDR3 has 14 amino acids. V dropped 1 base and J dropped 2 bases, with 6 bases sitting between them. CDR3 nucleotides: TGTGCCAGCAGCTTGTGGAGCACTAATGAAAAACTGTTTTTT. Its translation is CASSLWSTNEKLFF.

The CDR3 DNA reads TGTGCCAGCAGCTTAGCCTCCGGGGGCTTCGGTGAAAAACTGTTTTTT. Its translation: CASSLASGGFGEKLFF. This chain joins TRBV7-9 and TRBJ1-4, with D possibly being TRBD1 (6 bases). Germline V gene data show CDR1 as SEHNR and CDR2 as FQNEAQ (reference sequence). Trimming pared 0 bases from V and 7 bases from J, leaving 15 bases between. This CDR3 spans 16 amino acids.

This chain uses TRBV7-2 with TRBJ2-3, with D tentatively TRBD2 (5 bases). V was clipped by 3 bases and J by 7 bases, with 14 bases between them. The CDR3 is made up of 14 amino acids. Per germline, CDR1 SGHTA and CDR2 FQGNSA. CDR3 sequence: CASSFSKDSNTQYF. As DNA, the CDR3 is TGTGCCAGCAGCTTCAGTAAGGACTCCAATACGCAGTATTTT.

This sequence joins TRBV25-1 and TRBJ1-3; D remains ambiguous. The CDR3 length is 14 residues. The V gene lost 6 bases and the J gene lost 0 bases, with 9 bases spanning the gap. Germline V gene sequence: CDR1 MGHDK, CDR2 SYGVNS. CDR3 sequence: CASSRAGSGNTIYF. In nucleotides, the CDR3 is TGTGCCAGCAGCCGGGCAGGCTCTGGAAACACCATATATTTT.

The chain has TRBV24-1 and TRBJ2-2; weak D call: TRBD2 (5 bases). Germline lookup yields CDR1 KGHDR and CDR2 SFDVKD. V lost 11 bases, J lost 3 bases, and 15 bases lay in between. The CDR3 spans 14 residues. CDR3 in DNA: TGTGCCATCTCATCCGCGGGTTACACCGGGGAGCTGTTTTTT. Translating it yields CAISSAGYTGELFF.

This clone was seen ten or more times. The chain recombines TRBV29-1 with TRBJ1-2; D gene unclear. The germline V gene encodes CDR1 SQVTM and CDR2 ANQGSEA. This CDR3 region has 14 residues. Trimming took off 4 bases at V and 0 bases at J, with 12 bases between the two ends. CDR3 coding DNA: TGCAGCGTTGTTCTACAGCCGACTAACTATGGCTACACCTTC. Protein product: CSVVLQPTNYGYTF.

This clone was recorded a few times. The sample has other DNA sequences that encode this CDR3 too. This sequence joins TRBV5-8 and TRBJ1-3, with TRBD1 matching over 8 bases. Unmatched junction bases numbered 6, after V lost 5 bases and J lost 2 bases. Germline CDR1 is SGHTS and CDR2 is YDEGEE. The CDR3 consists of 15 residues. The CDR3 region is CASSSDRVPGNTIYF. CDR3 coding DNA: TGTGCCAGCAGTTCGGACAGGGTTCCTGGAAACACCATATATTTT.

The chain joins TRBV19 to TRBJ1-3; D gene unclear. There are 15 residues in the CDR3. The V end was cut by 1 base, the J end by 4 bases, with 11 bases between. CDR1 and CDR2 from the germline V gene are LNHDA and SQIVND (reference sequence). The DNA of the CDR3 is TGTGCCAGTAGTATAGTGGCACGAGGAGGAAACACCATATATTTT. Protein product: CASSIVARGGNTIYF.

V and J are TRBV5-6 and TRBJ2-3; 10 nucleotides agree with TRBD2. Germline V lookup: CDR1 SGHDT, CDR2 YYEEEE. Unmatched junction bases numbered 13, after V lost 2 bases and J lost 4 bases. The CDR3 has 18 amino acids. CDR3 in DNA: TGTGCCAGCAGCTTCCAGCGGGGGGGCATAAGGATCGCAGATACGCAGTATTTT. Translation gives CASSFQRGGIRIADTQYF.

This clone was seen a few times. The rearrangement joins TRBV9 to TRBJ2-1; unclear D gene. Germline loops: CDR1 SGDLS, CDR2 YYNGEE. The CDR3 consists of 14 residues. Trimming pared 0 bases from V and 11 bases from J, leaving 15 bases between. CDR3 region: CASSVGNSFRKQFF. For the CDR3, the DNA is TGTGCCAGCAGCGTAGGTAATAGCTTCAGAAAGCAGTTCTTC.

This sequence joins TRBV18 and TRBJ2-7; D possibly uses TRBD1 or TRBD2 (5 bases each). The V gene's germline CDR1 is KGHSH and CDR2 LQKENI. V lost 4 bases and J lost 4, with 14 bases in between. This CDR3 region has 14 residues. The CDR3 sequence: CASSRGSRPYEQYF. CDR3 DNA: TGTGCCAGCTCACGGGGGTCGCGACCTTACGAGCAGTACTTC. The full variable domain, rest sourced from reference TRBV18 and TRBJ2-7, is NAGVMQNPRHLVRRRGQEARLRCSPMKGHSHVYWYRQLPEEGLKFMVYLQKENIIDESGMPKERFSAEFPKEGPSILRIQQVVRGDSAAYFCASSRGSRPYEQYFGPGTRLTVT.

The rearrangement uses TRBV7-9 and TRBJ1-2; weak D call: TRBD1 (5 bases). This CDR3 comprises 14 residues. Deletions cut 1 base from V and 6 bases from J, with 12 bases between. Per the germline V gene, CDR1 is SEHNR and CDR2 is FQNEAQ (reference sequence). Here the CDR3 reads CASSLVQGAHGYTF. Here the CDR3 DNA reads TGTGCCAGCAGCTTAGTGCAGGGCGCCCATGGCTACACCTTC.

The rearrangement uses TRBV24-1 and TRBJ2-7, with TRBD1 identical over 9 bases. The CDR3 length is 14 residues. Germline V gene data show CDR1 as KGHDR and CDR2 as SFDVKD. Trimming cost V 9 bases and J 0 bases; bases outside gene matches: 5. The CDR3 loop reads CATAGTGSSYEQYF. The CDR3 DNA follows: TGTGCCACCGCAGGGACAGGGAGCTCCTACGAGCAGTACTTC.

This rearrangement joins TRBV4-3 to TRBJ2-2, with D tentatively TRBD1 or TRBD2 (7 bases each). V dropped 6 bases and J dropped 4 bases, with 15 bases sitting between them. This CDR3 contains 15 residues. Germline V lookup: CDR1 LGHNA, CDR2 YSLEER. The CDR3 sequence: CASSPPRGGTGELFF. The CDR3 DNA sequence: TGCGCCAGCAGTCCCCCCAGGGGGGGCACCGGGGAGCTGTTTTTT.

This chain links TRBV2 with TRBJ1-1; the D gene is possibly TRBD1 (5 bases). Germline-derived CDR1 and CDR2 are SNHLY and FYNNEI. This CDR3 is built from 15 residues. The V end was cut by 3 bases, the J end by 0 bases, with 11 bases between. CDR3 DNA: TGTGCCAGCAGTGATATCGGGGGGATGAACACTGAAGCTTTCTTT. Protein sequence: CASSDIGGMNTEAFF.

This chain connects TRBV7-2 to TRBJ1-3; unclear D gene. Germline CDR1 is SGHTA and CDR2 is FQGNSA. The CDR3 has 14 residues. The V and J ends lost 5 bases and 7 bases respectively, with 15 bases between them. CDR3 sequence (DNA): TGTGCCAGCAGCCACGGACGGATCGGGAACACCATATATTTT. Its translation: CASSHGRIGNTIYF.

The DNA for the CDR3 is TGTGCCAGCAGCTTAGGGCCCCTCCGCTACGAGCAGTACTTC. It codes for CASSLGPLRYEQYF. V and J are TRBV7-6 and TRBJ2-7, with D hard to call. Between the trimmed V and J ends, which lost 1 base and 3 bases, there was a span of 10 bases. Germline lookup yields CDR1 SGHVS and CDR2 FNYEAQ. This CDR3 is 14 amino acids long.

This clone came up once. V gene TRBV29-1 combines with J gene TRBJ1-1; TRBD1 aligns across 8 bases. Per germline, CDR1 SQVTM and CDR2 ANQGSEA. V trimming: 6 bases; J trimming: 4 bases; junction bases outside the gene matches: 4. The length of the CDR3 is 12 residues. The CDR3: CSVQTGATEAFF. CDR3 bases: TGCAGCGTACAGACAGGGGCCACTGAAGCTTTCTTT.

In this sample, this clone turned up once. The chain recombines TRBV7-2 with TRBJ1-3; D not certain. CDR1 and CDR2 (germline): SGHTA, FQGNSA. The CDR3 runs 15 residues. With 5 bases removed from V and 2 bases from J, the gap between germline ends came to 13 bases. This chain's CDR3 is CASSLVWGTGNTIYF. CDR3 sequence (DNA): TGTGCCAGCAGCCTCGTTTGGGGAACTGGAAACACCATATATTTT. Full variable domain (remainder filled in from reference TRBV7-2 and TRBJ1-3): GAGVSQSPSNKVTEKGKDVELRCDPISGHTALYWYRQSLGQGLEFLIYFQGNSAPDKSGLPSDRFSAERTGGSVSTLTIQRTQQEDSAVYLCASSLVWGTGNTIYFGEGSWLTVV.

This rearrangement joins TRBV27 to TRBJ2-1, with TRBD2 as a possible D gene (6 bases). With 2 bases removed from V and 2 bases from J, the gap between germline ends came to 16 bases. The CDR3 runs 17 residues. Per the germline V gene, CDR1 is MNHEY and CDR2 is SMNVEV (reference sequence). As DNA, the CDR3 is TGTGCCAGCAGTTTAACGGGCGGGGTATCAGCCTACAATGAGCAGTTCTTC. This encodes CASSLTGGVSAYNEQFF.